This T cell receptor (beta chain) emerged from a study of beta chain features in type 1 diabetes (dated by TCRdb to 2016 to 2019). The study in broad terms: Mean age, gender distribution, total cell number and subset yield were not different between patients and healthy donors. A total of just under 110,000,000 sorted cells were examined across all samples, and RNA yield correlated strongly with the number of cells per subset. The study compared the TCRB repertoires of sorted circulating CD4+ T cell subsets in recently diagnosed type 1 diabetes patients with those in matched healthy donors. Whereas all 30 or so donors provided naive and central memory subsets, regulatory and stem cell-like memory subsets were isolated from just 8 patients and about eight healthy donors.

In the germline V gene, CDR1 corresponds to SGHTA and CDR2 to FQGNSA. V drops 5 bases and J drops 2 bases, leaving 13 bases in between. The CDR3 runs 15 residues from the cysteine to the phenylalanine. Here the CDR3 DNA is all that survives: 45 bases in frame from base 1. Each donor gave one peripheral blood draw, approximately 120 mL on average, collected into heparinised tubes. A BD FACSAria II and a panel including CD45RO, CCR7, CD25, CD127, CD95 and CD27 were used to sort naive, central memory, regulatory and stem cell-like memory CD4+ T cells. All sorted populations exceeded 95% purity. PBMCs were separated immediately by Lymphoprep density gradient centrifugation and were stained directly, without being cultured. So that batch effects would be minimized, each experiment stained and sorted samples in pairs, pairing one healthy donor with one patient. Overall study results and their limits: PCR might favor shorter templates, but patient and control samples were amplified and corrected together, so any skew would affect both groups equally. The naive, central memory and regulatory TCRB repertoires appeared to resemble one another more closely among patients than among healthy donors. Because cDNA rather than genomic DNA was sequenced, highly expressing activated cells could have been over-represented, although no difference in activation and CD3 levels was found between groups. Because small numbers of individuals were included in the HLA sub-analyses, any influence of HLA type on TCRB rearrangement was left unresolved. A moderate but significant shortening of TCRB CDR3 length was observed in type 1 diabetes patients in all four CD4+ subsets. At VDJ recombination sites, type 1 diabetes patients had fewer insertions and more deleted nucleotides, which implies abnormalities in thymic rearrangement.

All of the isolated RNA was reverse transcribed with the High Capacity cDNA Reverse Transcription Kit, so expressed TCRB transcripts were sequenced. Deep immunoSEQ sequencing was performed on naive, central memory and regulatory T cell samples, with an average of about 3.57 million total reads per sample. Sorted cells were lysed in RLT buffer and RNA was extracted with DNase-treated RNeasy Micro or Mini kits, depending on cell number. To prevent cross-contamination, each cell subset was processed individually, whereas patient and healthy donor samples were processed jointly. The immunoSEQ multiplex PCR was used to amplify TCRB sequences from cDNA, yielding 87-bp fragments that span the CDR3 region. Sequencing of the amplicons was done on the Illumina HiSeq platform. As for the authors' bioinformatics: PCR bias was corrected computationally using synthetic template baselines, and reads within Hamming distance 2 were collapsed, with unmergeable singletons discarded. Reads were aligned against IMGT so that V, D and J genes, CDR3 length and insertions or deletions at six rearrangement sites could be assigned. Within each subset, clonotype counts were normalized to the number of sorted cells before true diversity and Gini coefficients were calculated with the tcR R package. Repertoire sharing was quantified using the overlap coefficient calculated on TCRB nucleotide sequences. The table comes from immuneACCESS by way of TCRdb, which keeps in-frame sequences with V and J called. Part of the clones is missing from these tables; in studies checked, under half for an unresolved V gene and the rest for unknown reasons. That table supplies the V and J calls and clone size; D and trimming were determined from the DNA. The sample table contains a few hundred thousand clones; only one count was recorded for 14% of them. The ten largest make up more than 6.5% of the sample.

As concerns this clone: This clone's antigen is unknown. Base quality data are lacking; no much larger clone is found one base away.

Source material: central memory CD4+ T cells from blood. Here the chain combines TRBV7-2 and TRBJ2-1; the D region possibly corresponds to TRBD2 (6 bases align). The TCR sequence derives from a man younger than 45 in good health. CDR3 sequence: CASSQLALTYNEQFF. The DNA reads as follows: TGTGCCAGCAGCCAACTAGCCCTAACCTACAATGAGCAGTTCTTC.